The clone carrying this TCR beta chain was picked up a small number of times. This record comes from a study of identical twins. Germline assignment: CDR1 SGHVS and CDR2 FNYEAQ. The V end lost 5 bases, the J end lost 8 bases, and 7 bases lay between the germline ends. The CDR3 covers 12 residues. Each cDNA held unique molecular identifiers, and template switching gave it a universal primer site. TCRdb processed the 5' RACE reads anew with MiXCR; each CDR3 protein has one entry. The top ten hold about 0.91% of the sample, which has roughly 540,000 distinct CDR3 sequences, roughly a fifth seen once. In addition, the sample was reused for a study of T cells expressing NK-cell markers. Per that paper: Seven sequenced donors out of eight were HCMV-seropositive, one seronegative.

The receptor was isolated from a woman in her late teens or twenties in good health. The gene calls are TRBV7-6 and TRBJ1-6; D call uncertain. Sequencing was carried out using CD4+ T cells sorted from blood. CDR3 protein: CASSRTDSPLHF. The CDR3 DNA sequence: TGTGCCAGCAGCCGGACGGATTCACCCCTCCACTTT.